This TCR beta chain appears in the sequencing data of a study of cytomegalovirus exposure and HLA in healthy donors (dated by TCRdb to 2015 to 2018). Describing the broader study: According to an earlier analysis of a few hundred of the donors, about 190 million T cells yielded approximately 120 million unique TCR beta sequences and about 300 Gb of sequence data. An early release covering over 500 HLA-typed donors comprised about 300 gigabases of sequencing data and 65 million to 100 million unique TCR sequences. Of the roughly 390 genotyped donors, 75% to 85% were placed in the genetic ancestry cluster associated with self-reported Caucasian donors. The aim of the study was to test whether cataloging public T cell receptors could identify signatures of past pathogen exposure. Using immunosequencing, the study profiled T cell repertoires from approximately 700 subjects and related those repertoires to cytomegalovirus serostatus. Along with the approximately 700-subject first cohort, a separate validation cohort of over a hundred different subjects was used. To predict cytomegalovirus infection status, the study combined high-throughput TCR immunosequencing, statistical association of individual TCRs with disease status, and machine learning. To study patterns of TCR occurrence, a later analysis re-analyzed previously published TCR beta repertoires from hundreds of donors and added high-resolution HLA genotyping. Rather than drawing on any new phenotypic data, the later analysis identified candidate immune exposures from TCR beta sequences and the way those sequences occurred across donors. In an earlier analysis of roughly 580 of the donors, high-throughput TCR beta sequencing was used to judge whether each TCR beta V gene segment behaved as functional or pseudogenic. Alongside the repertoire data, information on donor age, sex, ethnicity and CMV serostatus was compiled. A later genetic analysis took genome-wide SNP genotypes for about 60% of the roughly 670 donors and used that subset as a discovery cohort. Every repertoire in the discovery cohort had been generated on one and the same sequencing platform. Both class I and class II loci were covered by HLA typing, at four-digit resolution. Typing coverage differed by locus: A, B, C, DRB1 and DQB1 were typed in about 629-640 donors, DQA1 in 500 to 550, DPA1 in some 610, and DPB1 in roughly 450. Four or five DR-DQ haplotypes were handled as single units for association and clustering, since linkage in the cohort was strong. Among some 410 genotyped donors of the cohort, an average of approximately 250,000 unique TCR beta nucleotide sequences were sequenced per donor, around a sixth of them non-productive.

Summary of the overall study and its limitations: The cohort was sequenced for TCR beta chains only, and without alpha or paired-chain data the features that could be detected were limited. The authors suggested that the approach could potentially be extended to other disease states and immunological phenotypes. Specific HLA alleles were associated with 15,000 to 20,000 TCR beta sequences at a false discovery rate of 0.05 in a later analysis. Most CMV-associated TCR beta chains appeared to be HLA-restricted in a later analysis, and the HLA associations seemed to be driven largely by CMV exposure. Roughly uniform sequencing depth across donors was assumed in presence/absence analyses, although this assumption may not hold. Fewer than 20 rarely observed V segments, including chromosome 9 orphons, were excluded from the earlier analysis of a few hundred of the donors because counts were too low. Assigning TCR associations to individual alleles was difficult when HLA alleles, especially DR and DQ, strongly co-occurred. Because the 87-base-pair reads could not distinguish some IMGT-functional V segments, including TRBV6-2 and TRBV6-3, those segments were excluded. In a later analysis, HLA-associated TCR beta chains were found to be more clonally expanded and to have lower generation probabilities than equally common non-associated chains. In vitro tests confirmed that a few of the cytomegalovirus-associated TCR beta chains recognize cytomegalovirus antigens. HLA typing was unavailable for some donors at each locus, so association tests used only the typed subset. A further reported finding was that TCR beta sequences accurately predicted the HLA-A and HLA-B alleles for most subjects in the first cohort. The study listed 150 to 200 TCR beta chains as associated with cytomegalovirus. A later genetic analysis reported fewer N-insertions in productive TCRs among donors in an Asian-associated ancestry cluster than the approximately 700-donor mean. For the cohort, immune exposure information was limited to CMV serostatus. Most TCR sequences were seen in very few donors, while some public TCRs were found in many individuals. A cluster of highly shared sequence variants was judged likely to represent a technical artifact of the sequencing pipeline. Cytomegalovirus status was reported to be diagnosed by the classifier with high specificity and sensitivity in both the original and validation cohorts. According to a later analysis, TCR association rates differed among HLA loci, with DRB1 alleles showing the most associated TCRs and HLA-C alleles showing the fewest. An association between a missense DCLRE1C variant and V-gene and J-gene trimming of TCR beta chains was found in a later genetic analysis and replicated in an independent cohort. A later analysis reported that several top co-occurrence clusters appeared linked to parvovirus B19, influenza, CMV and Epstein-Barr virus. Broadly in line with IMGT annotations, most TCR beta V segments showed up in productive rearrangements about 87% or about 30% of the time in an earlier analysis of 587 of the donors. Linkage disequilibrium might explain the correlated functional status among segregating V segments, but an unknown experimental factor could not be excluded.

In regard to this clone: Its binding antigen is unknown. Base qualities are not recorded, but no much larger clone differs from it by a single base.

Receptors were amplified or captured by the immunoSEQ multiplex PCR assay. For the multiplex PCR, a mixture combining 60 forward primers for TCR Vbeta segments and 13 reverse primers for TCR Jbeta segments was used. The CDR3 region of rearranged TCR beta genes was amplified from genomic DNA by a multiplex PCR assay. Amplified TCR beta libraries were sequenced as 87-base-pair reads on the Illumina HiSeq System. In the authors' own workflow: In a later analysis, some 80 million unique TCR beta chains were counted across the approximately 670 repertoires, and roughly 11 million of these chains were shared by at least two donors. Raw reads were error-corrected and collapsed into unique sequences with a nearest-neighbor algorithm that merged closely related sequences to remove PCR and sequencing errors. To assign V, D and J gene segments, CDR3 sequences were aligned to IMGT reference sequences. For a sequence to be retained, a match of at least six nucleotides was required to both a V gene segment and a J gene segment. Rearrangements were classified as productive when the CDR3 lacked stop codons and remained in frame with V and J, and all other rearrangements were classified as non-productive. Following IMGT convention, CDR3 was defined as the stretch from the second conserved V-encoded cysteine up to the conserved J-encoded phenylalanine. The earlier analysis of fewer than 750 of the donors excluded sequences that lacked an unambiguous match to a single V gene segment. In an earlier analysis of approximately 560 of the donors, a V segment was called functional when productive rearrangements were above 56.7%, and segregating when the standard deviation between donors exceeded 5%. A statistical classification framework was developed to diagnose cytomegalovirus status using the catalog of TCR beta chain sequences. A later analysis assigned V and J genes by comparing TCR nucleotide sequences with IMGT/GENE-DB human TR gene sequences. In a later analysis, CDR3 sequences and most-parsimonious VDJ recombination scenarios were assigned using the TCRdist pipeline. In a later analysis, each TCR beta chain was defined by its CDR3 amino acid sequence together with its V-gene family, and reads without a unique V-gene family were excluded. To address suspected cross-contamination and a sequencing artifact, a later analysis removed some 620 highly shared, low-generation-probability nucleotide sequences. In a later analysis, a clonal expansion index was calculated for each public chain from normalized within-repertoire ranks of inferred template counts. In a later analysis, generation probabilities were computed using a VDJ recombination model fitted to out-of-frame rearrangements, and the results were checked against IGoR. In a later analysis, TCR-TCR, TCR-HLA and TCR-CMV co-occurrence was scored with hypergeometric tests, and a repertoire-size bias correction was applied to TCR pairs. To estimate false discovery rates, a later analysis permuted the HLA or CMV assignments 20 times. In a later analysis, co-occurring TCRs were grouped using DBSCAN, and TCRdist sequence similarity was added for clustering within HLA-allele-positive subsets. Co-occurrence clustering excluded repertoires with fewer than 30,000 or more than 120,000 public chains, plus five with anomalous nucleotide sharing. Drawn from immuneACCESS, this table holds only the in-frame rearrangements with V and J called that TCRdb kept. Clones are partly lost; checked studies trace under half to an unresolved V gene and leave the rest unexplained. That table furnishes V, J and clone size, whereas the DNA furnished D and trimming. This sample is represented by over 100,000 clones; under 85% of them were singletons. Around 4.8% of the sample lies in the top ten.

The cohort was made up of roughly 670 healthy bone marrow donors. All cohort members were sampled while nominally healthy, although unrecorded immune exposures were likely present. The donor tested CMV seropositive, placing the donor among the approximately 290 seropositive members of the cohort. Each donor provided a peripheral blood sample, and peripheral blood mononuclear cells were used for TCR beta sequencing. The Qiagen DNeasy Blood Extraction Kit was used to extract genomic DNA from the blood cell samples. Here V drops 4 bases and J drops 4 bases, and the junction holds 5 bases not matched to any gene. CDR1 and CDR2 are read off the germline V gene as SGHTA and FQGNSA. The CDR3 starts with the cysteine, ends with the phenylalanine, and has 14 residues. The DNA shown is the 42-base CDR3, in frame from base 1.

The rearrangement combines TRBV7-2 with TRBJ2-7; 9 bases in between match TRBD1. The sample comprised PBMCs. This receptor was identified in a man aged 30 to 39 in good health and CMV-seropositive. The base sequence is TGTGCCAGCAGCTCCGGGACAGGGTCTTACGAGCAGTACTTC. Its translation is CASSSGTGSYEQYF.